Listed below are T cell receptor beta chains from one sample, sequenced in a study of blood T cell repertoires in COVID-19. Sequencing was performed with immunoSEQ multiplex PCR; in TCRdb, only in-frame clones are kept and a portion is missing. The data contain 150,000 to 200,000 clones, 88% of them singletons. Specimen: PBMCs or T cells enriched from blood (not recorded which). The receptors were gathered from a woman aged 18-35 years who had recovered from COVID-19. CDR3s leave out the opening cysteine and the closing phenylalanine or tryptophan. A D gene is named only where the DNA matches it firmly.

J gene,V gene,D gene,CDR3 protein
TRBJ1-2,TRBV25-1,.,ASSLPGASNYGYT
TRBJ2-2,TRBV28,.,ASSLLSTANTGELF
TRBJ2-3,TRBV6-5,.,ASSQPGRSDTQY
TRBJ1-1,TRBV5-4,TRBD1,ASSPTGGQTEAF
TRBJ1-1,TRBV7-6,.,ASSLGVQGPETF
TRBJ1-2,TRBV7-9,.,ASSESGYYGYT
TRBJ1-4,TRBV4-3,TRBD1,ASSPRQGKNEKLF
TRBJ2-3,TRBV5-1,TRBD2,ASSLTNSGGADTQY
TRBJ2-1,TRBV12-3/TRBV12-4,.,ASSERVENEQF
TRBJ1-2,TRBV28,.,ASRPPQGANYGYT
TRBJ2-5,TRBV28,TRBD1,ASSHRDSQETQY
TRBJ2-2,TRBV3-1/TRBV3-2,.,ASSQGLSTGELF
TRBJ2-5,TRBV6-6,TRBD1,ASSLQGMETQY
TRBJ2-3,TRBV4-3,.,ASSQDSRTDTQY
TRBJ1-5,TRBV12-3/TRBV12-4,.,ASGVNQPQH
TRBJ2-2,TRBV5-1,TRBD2,ASSPGLAGTHAGELF
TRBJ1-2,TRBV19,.,ASSYSYGYT
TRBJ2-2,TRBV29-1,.,SVGVRRQVGNAGELF